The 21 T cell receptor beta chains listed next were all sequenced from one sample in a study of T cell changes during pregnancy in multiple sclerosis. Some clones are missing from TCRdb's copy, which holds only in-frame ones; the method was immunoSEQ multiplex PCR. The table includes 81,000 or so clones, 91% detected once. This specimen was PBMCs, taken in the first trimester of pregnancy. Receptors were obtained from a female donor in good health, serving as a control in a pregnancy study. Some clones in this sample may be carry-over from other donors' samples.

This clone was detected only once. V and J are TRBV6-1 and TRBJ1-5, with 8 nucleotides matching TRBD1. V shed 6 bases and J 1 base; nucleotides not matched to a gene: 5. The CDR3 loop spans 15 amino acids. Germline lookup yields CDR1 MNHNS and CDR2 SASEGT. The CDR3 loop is CASSEGQASNQPQHF. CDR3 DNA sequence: TGTGCCAGCAGCGAGGGACAGGCAAGCAATCAGCCCCAGCATTTT.

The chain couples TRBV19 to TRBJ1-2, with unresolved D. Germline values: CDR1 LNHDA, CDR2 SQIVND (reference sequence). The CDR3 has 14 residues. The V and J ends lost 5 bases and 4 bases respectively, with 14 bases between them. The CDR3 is CASSATLRGYGYTF. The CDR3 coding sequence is TGTGCCAGTAGTGCGACTCTACGGGGCTATGGCTACACCTTC.

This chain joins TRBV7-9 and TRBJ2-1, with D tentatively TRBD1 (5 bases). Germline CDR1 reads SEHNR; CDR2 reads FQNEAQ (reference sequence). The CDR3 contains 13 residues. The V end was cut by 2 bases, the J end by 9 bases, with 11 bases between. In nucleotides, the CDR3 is TGTGCCAGCAGCTTACAGGGTTCAGGTGAGCAGTTCTTC. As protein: CASSLQGSGEQFF.

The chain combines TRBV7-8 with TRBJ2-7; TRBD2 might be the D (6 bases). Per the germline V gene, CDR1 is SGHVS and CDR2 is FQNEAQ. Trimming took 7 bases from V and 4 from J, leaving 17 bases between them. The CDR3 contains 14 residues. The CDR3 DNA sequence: TGTGCCAGCAAGCCGGCGGGGAGGTTTTACGAGCAGTACTTC. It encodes CASKPAGRFYEQYF.

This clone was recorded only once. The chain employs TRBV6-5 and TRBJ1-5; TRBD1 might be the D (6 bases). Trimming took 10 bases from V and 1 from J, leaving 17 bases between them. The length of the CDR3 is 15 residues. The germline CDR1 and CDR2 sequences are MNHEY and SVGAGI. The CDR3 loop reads CATAPGQSSNQPQHF. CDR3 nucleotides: TGTGCCACCGCACCAGGACAGTCCAGCAATCAGCCCCAGCATTTT.

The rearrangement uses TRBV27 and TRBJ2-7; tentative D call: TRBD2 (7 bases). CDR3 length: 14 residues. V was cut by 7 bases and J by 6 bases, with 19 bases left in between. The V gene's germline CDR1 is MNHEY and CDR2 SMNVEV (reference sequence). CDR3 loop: CASNPDGGRSEQYF. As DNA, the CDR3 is TGTGCCAGCAACCCCGACGGGGGGCGCTCCGAGCAGTACTTC.

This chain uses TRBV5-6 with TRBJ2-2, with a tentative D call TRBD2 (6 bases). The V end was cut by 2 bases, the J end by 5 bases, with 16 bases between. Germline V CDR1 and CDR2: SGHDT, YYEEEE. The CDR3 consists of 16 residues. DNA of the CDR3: TGTGCCAGCAGCTTTACGGGGGTCGTGAGGACCGGGGAGCTGTTTTTT. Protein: CASSFTGVVRTGELFF.

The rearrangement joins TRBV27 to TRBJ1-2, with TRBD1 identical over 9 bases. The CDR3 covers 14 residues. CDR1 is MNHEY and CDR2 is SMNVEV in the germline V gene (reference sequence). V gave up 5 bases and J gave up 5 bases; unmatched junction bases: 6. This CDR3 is CASSRQGQGYGYTF. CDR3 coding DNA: TGTGCCAGCAGTAGACAGGGACAGGGTTATGGCTACACCTTC.

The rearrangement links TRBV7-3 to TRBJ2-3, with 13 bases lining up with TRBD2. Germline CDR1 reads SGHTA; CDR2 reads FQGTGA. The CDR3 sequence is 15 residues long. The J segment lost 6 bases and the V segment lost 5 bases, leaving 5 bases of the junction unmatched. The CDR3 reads CASSPRTSGSDTQYF. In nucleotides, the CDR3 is TGTGCCAGCAGCCCAAGGACTAGCGGGAGTGATACGCAGTATTTT.

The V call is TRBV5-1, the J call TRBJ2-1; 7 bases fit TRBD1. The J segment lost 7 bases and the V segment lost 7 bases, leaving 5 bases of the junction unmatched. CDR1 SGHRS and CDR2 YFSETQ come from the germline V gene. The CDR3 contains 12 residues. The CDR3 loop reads CASRDRNNEQFF. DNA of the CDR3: TGCGCCAGCCGGGACAGAAATAATGAGCAGTTCTTC.

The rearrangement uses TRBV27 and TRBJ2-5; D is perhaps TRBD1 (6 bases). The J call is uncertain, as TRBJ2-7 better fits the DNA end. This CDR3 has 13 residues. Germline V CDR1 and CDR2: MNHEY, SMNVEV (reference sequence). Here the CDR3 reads CASSVAGDDEQYF. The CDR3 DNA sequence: TGTGCCAGCAGTGTGGCAGGGGATGACGAGCAGTACTTC.

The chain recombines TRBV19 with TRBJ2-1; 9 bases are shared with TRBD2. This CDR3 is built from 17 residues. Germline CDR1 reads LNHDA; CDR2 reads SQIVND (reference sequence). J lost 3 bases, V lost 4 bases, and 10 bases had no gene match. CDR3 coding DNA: TGTGCCAGTAGTAGGCGGGAGGGAGGGCCCTACTACAATGAGCAGTTCTTC. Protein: CASSRREGGPYYNEQFF.

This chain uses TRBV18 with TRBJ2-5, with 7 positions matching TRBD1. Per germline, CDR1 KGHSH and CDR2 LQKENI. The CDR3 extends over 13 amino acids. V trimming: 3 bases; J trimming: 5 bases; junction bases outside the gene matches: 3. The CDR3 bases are TGTGCCAGCTCACCGGGACAGCCGGAGACCCAGTACTTC. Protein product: CASSPGQPETQYF.

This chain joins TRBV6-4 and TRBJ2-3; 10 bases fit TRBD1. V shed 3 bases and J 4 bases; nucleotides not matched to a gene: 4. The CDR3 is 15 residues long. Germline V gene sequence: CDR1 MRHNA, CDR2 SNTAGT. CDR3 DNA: TGTGCCAGCAGTGAGGACAGGGGGATTTCAGATACGCAGTATTTT. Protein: CASSEDRGISDTQYF.

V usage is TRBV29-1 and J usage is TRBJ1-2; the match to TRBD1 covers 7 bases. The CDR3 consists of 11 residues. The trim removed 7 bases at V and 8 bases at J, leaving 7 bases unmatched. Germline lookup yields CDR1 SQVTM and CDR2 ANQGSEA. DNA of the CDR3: TGCAGCGCGGGGGGGACAGCGGGCTACACCTTC. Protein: CSAGGTAGYTF. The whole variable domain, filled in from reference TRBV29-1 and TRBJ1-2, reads SAVISQKPSRDICQRGTSLTIQCQVDSQVTMMFWYRQQPGQSLTLIATANQGSEATYESGFVIDKFPISRPNLTFSTLTVSNMSPEDSSIYLCSAGGTAGYTFGSGTRLTVV.

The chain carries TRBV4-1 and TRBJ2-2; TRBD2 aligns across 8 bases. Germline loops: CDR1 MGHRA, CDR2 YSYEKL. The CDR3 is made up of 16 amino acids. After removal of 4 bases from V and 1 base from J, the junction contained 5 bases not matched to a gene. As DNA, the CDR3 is TGCGCCAGCAGCCGGTATAGCGGGATGAACACCGGGGAGCTGTTTTTT. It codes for CASSRYSGMNTGELFF.

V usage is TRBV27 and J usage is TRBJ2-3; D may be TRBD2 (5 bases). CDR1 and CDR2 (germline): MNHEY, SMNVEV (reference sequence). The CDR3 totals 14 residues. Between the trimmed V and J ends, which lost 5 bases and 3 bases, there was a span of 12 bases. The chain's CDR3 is CASSVETGTDTQYF. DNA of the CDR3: TGTGCCAGCAGTGTCGAAACGGGGACAGATACGCAGTATTTT.

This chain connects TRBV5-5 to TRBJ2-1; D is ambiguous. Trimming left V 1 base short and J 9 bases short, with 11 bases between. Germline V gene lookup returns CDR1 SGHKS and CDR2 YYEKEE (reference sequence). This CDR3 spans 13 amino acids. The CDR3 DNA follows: TGTGCCAGCAGCTTGCTAACCACAGCTGAGCAGTTCTTC. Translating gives CASSLLTTAEQFF.

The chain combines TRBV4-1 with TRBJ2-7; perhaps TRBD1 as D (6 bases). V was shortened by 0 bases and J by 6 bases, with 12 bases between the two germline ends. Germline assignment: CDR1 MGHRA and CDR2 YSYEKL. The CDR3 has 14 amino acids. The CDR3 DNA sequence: TGCGCCAGCAGCCAAGAATTACAGGGAAGCGAGCAGTACTTC. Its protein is CASSQELQGSEQYF.

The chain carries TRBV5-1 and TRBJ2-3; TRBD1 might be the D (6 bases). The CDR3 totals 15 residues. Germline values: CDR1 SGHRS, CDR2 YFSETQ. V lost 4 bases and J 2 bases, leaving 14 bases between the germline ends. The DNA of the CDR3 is TGCGCCAGCAGCGGGATCCGGGACAACACAGATACGCAGTATTTT. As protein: CASSGIRDNTDTQYF.

The CDR3 nucleotides are TGCGCCAGCAGCTTGGTCCGGGGGGACTCTGGGGCCAACGTCCTGACTTTC. Translating gives CASSLVRGDSGANVLTF. The chain joins TRBV5-1 to TRBJ2-6; TRBD2 aligns across 7 bases. The J segment lost 0 bases and the V segment lost 0 bases, leaving 3 bases of the junction unmatched. The CDR3 sequence is 17 residues long. CDR1 is SGHRS, CDR2 YFSETQ, per germline.